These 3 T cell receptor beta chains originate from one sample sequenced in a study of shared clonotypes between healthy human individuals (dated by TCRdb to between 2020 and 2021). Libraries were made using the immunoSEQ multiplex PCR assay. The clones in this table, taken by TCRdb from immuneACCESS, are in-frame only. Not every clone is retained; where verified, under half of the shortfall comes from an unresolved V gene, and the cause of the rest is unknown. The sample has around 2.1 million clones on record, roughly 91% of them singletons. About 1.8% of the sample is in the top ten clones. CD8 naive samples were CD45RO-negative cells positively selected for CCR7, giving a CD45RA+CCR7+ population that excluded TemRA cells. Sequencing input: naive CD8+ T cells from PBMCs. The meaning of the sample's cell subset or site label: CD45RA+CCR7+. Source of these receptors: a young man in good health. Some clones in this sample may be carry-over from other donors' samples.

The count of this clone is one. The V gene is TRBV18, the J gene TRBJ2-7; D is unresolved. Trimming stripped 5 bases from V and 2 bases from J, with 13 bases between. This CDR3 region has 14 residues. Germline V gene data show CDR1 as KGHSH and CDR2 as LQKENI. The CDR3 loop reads CASSIGPTPYEQYF. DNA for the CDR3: TGTGCCAGCTCAATTGGCCCGACGCCCTACGAGCAGTACTTC.

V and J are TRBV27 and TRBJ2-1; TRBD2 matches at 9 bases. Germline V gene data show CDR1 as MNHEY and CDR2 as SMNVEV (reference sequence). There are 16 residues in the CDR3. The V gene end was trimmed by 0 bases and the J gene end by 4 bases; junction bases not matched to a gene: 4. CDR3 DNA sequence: TGTGCCAGCAGTTTATCGGTTGCGGGAGGGTACAATGAGCAGTTCTTC. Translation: CASSLSVAGGYNEQFF.

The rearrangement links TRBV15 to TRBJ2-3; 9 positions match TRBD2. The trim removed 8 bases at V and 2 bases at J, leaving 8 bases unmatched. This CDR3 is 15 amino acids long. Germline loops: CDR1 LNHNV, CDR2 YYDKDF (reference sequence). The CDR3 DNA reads TGTGCCACCGATCGCGGGAGGGGGCACACAGATACGCAGTATTTT. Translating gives CATDRGRGHTDTQYF.